A single sample gave rise to the 2 T cell receptor beta chains below, sequenced in a study of naive and memory T cell subsets. An equimolar mix of two oligonucleotides served as the beta constant-region primer for TRBC1 and TRBC2. Each CDR3 protein gets one entry after TCRdb re-called the UMI-ligation and nested PCR reads with MiXCR. The table includes 150,000 or so distinct CDR3 sequences, over 15% detected once. Sequenced input: naive CD4+ T cells from blood. All receptors come from a human donor in good health.

This rearrangement joins TRBV6-5 to TRBJ2-3; D is uncertain. With 4 bases removed from V and 4 bases from J, the gap between germline ends came to 12 bases. The CDR3 contains 14 residues. Germline-derived CDR1 and CDR2 are MNHEY and SVGAGI. CDR3 coding DNA: TGTGCCAGCAGTTCCCCCCTGAAGGCAGATACGCAGTATTTT. This sequence encodes CASSSPLKADTQYF.

The chain recombines TRBV12-3 or TRBV12-4 with TRBJ2-1, with D unresolved. CDR3 length: 13 amino acids. Trimming took 8 bases from V and 4 from J, leaving 12 bases between them. CDR3 nucleotide sequence: TGTGCCAGCCGAGAGCCAAGGTACAATGAGCAGTTCTTC. This encodes CASREPRYNEQFF.